A selection of T cell receptor beta chains follows, all from one sample in a study of T cell repertoires in cytomegalovirus infection. Each CDR3 protein gets one entry after TCRdb re-called the reads with MiXCR. Of around 770,000 distinct CDR3 sequences listed, about 29% were seen once; the top ten hold roughly 13%. Antigens for these TCRs are unknown. The sample was cultured CD8+ T cells from PBMCs, taken from culture after CMV antigen stimulation. Receptors were obtained from a human donor in good health (CMV status not recorded). Some clones in this sample may be carry-over from other donors' samples. Each CDR3 is given with its conserved first and last residue. Each record gives: D gene, J gene, clone size, V gene, CDR3 protein, CDR3 DNA. A D gene is named only where the DNA matches it firmly. Only some rows state a clone size, as once, few, many or a class for expanded clones.

- TRBJ2-1 - TRBV6-5 CASSLTWEGGGFEQFF TGTGCCAGCAGTTTAACTTGGGAAGGAGGGGGGTTTGAGCAGTTCTTC
- TRBJ2-1 few TRBV10-3 CAISESTAGRYNEQFF TGTGCCATCAGTGAGTCGACCGCGGGGAGATACAATGAGCAGTTCTTC
- TRBJ2-3 - TRBV20-1 CSASSGVTDTQYF TGCAGTGCTAGCTCCGGGGTCACAGATACGCAGTATTTT
- TRBJ2-1 few TRBV27 CASSPSGERDEQFF TGTGCCAGCAGTCCGTCCGGGGAGCGGGATGAGCAGTTCTTC
TRBD1 TRBJ1-4 - TRBV11-2 CASSRTGGYEKLFF TGTGCCAGCAGCCGGACAGGGGGATATGAAAAACTGTTTTTT
- TRBJ2-2 few TRBV4-1 CASSQVPTGKNTGELFF TGCGCCAGCAGCCAAGTACCGACAGGAAAGAACACCGGGGAGCTGTTTTTT
TRBD1 TRBJ1-2 - TRBV29-1 CSVEDLQGGQGFGYTF TGCAGCGTTGAAGATCTTCAAGGGGGACAGGGTTTTGGCTACACCTTC
- TRBJ1-1 - TRBV6-1 CASSREARRSTEAFF TGTGCCAGCAGCAGAGAGGCCCGCAGGTCCACTGAAGCTTTCTTT
- TRBJ1-1 few TRBV7-9 CASSHAGAVEAFF TGTGCCAGCAGCCACGCGGGGGCGGTTGAAGCTTTCTTT
TRBD1 TRBJ2-5 once TRBV2 CASSEADREGKTQYF TGTGCCAGCAGTGAAGCGGACAGGGAAGGGAAGACCCAGTACTTC
TRBD2 TRBJ2-3 few TRBV6-6 CASSYSISRERLTSGGRNTQYF TGTGCCAGCAGTTACTCTATAAGCAGGGAACGGTTGACTAGCGGGGGACGGAATACGCAGTATTTT
- TRBJ2-7 few TRBV2 CASSATRVTPYEQYF TGTGCCAGCAGTGCGACCAGGGTGACTCCCTACGAGCAGTACTTC
- TRBJ1-1 few TRBV5-4 CASSSQQAMNTEAFF TGTGCCAGCAGCTCACAACAGGCGATGAACACTGAAGCTTTCTTT
TRBD1 TRBJ1-1 few TRBV19 CASRKPGGTEAFF TGTGCCAGTAGGAAACCAGGGGGCACTGAAGCTTTCTTT
- TRBJ2-7 few TRBV29-1 CSVEVRTYEQYF TGCAGCGTTGAAGTCAGGACCTACGAGCAGTACTTC
- TRBJ1-2 many TRBV7-6 CASSYSTDYGYTF TGTGCCAGCAGCTACTCGACAGATTATGGCTACACCTTC